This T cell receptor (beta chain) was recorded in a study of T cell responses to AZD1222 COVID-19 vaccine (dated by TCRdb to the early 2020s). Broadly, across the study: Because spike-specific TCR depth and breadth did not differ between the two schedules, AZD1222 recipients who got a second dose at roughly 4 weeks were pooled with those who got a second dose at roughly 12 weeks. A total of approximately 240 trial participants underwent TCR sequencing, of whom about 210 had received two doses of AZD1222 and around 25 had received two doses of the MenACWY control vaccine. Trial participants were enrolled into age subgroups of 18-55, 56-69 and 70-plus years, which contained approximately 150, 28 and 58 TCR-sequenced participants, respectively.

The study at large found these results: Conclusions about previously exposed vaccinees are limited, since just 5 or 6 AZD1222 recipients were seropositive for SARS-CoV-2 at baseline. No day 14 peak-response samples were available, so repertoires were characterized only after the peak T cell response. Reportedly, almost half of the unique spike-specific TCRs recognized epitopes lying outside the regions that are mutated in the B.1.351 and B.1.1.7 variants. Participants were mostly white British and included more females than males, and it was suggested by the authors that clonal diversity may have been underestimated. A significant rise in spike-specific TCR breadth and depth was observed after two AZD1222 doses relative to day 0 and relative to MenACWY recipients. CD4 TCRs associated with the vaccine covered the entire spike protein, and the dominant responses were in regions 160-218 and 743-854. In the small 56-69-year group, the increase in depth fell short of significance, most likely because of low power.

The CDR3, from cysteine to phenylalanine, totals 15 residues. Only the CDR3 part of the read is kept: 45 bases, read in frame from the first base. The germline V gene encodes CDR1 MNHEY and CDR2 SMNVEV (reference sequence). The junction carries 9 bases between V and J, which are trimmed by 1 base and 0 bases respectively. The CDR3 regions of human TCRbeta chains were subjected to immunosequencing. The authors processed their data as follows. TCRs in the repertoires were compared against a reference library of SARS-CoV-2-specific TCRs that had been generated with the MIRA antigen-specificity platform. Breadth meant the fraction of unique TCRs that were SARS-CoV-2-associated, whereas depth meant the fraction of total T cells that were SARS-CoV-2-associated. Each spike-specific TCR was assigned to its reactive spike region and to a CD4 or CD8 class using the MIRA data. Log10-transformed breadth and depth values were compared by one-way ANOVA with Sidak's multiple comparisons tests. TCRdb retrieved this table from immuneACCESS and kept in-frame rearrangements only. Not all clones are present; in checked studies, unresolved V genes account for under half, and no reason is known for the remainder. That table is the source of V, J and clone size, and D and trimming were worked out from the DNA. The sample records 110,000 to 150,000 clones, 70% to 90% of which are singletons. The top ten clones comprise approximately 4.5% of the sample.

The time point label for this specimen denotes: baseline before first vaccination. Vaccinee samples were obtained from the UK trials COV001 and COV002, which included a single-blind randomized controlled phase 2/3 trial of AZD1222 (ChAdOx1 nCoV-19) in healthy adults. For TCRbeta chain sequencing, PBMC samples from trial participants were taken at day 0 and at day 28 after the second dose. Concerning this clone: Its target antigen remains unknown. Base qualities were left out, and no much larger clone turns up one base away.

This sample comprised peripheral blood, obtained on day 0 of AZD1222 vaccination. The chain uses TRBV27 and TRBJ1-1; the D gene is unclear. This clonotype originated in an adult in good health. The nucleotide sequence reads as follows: TGTGCCAGCAGTTTATATGAGGGCCTGAACACTGAAGCTTTCTTT. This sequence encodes CASSLYEGLNTEAFF.